What follows are 9 T cell receptor beta chains derived from one specimen sequenced in a study of post-analysis software for immune sequencing data. Study conclusions and caveats: About 5 TRBV segments were significantly more frequent in patients than in controls. TRBV5-6, TRBV5-1 and TRBV20-1 were among these segments.

Presence of unique molecular identifiers characterized the TCR beta cDNA libraries. TCRdb re-derived calls from the PCR reads in MiXCR, one entry per CDR3 protein. The data show 650,000 to 850,000 distinct CDR3 sequences, with 53% seen just once and approximately 4.5% held by the top ten. The antigens of these receptors remain unknown. Sequencing was carried out using blood. The origin of the receptors is a girl aged 5 to 17 with multiple sclerosis.

This clonotype was counted a few times. The rearrangement joins TRBV3-1 to TRBJ2-7; perhaps TRBD2 as D (6 bases). The germline V and J ends were trimmed by 5 bases and 6 bases, with 20 bases remaining between them. The V gene's germline CDR1 is LGHDT and CDR2 YNNKEL (reference sequence). This CDR3 has 15 residues. Here the CDR3 DNA reads TGTGCCAGCAGCTTACCACCGGGGGTCTCCAGCGAGCAGTACTTC. This translates into CASSLPPGVSSEQYF.

The genes are TRBV12-3 or TRBV12-4 and TRBJ1-2; 8 nucleotides align to TRBD1. The length of the CDR3 is 14 residues. The J segment lost 4 bases and the V segment lost 10 bases, leaving 11 bases of the junction unmatched. Here the CDR3 reads CAIARRQGIYGYTF. The DNA of the CDR3 is TGTGCCATAGCGCGACGACAGGGGATCTATGGCTACACCTTC.

This clonotype has a single count. This chain uses TRBV2 with TRBJ2-7; 7 bases are shared with TRBD1. The CDR3 consists of 14 residues. Losses at the gene ends were 10 bases for V and 7 bases for J; bases not matched to a gene: 16. Looked up from germline, CDR1 is SNHLY and CDR2 is FYNNEI. DNA for the CDR3: TGTGCCAATCTCAACAGGGGTTCGGTCAATGAGCAGTACTTC. Protein product: CANLNRGSVNEQYF.

This clonotype was seen only once. This sequence joins TRBV14 and TRBJ2-1; no reliable D call. Germline CDR1 is SGHDN and CDR2 is FVKESK. This CDR3 spans 13 amino acids. Deletions cut 2 bases from V and 2 bases from J, with 4 bases between. The CDR3 reads CASSQQPYNEQFF. For the CDR3, the DNA is TGTGCCAGCAGCCAACAACCCTACAATGAGCAGTTCTTC.

Note on this clonotype: The junction departs from the called germline gene at one end, perhaps through a read error. The chain joins TRBV2 to TRBJ2-3; 7 nucleotides match TRBD2. This CDR3 has 15 amino acids. From germline, CDR1 is SNHLY and CDR2 FYNNEI. Written as DNA, the CDR3 is TGTGCCAGCACTCGCGGGAGTGGGCGCACAGGTACGCAGTATTTT. Protein: CASTRGSGRTGTQYF.

The V gene is TRBV29-1, the J gene TRBJ2-1; D uncertain. The germline V and J ends were trimmed by 4 bases and 6 bases, with 16 bases remaining between them. There are 14 residues in the CDR3. Per germline, CDR1 SQVTM and CDR2 ANQGSEA. The CDR3 reads CSVAANAYGNEQFF. As DNA, the CDR3 is TGCAGCGTTGCCGCAAACGCGTACGGCAATGAGCAGTTCTTC.

The rearrangement uses TRBV6-5 and TRBJ2-5; 8 positions agree with TRBD2. V gave up 6 bases and J gave up 0 bases; unmatched junction bases: 9. The CDR3 extends over 16 amino acids. Germline loops: CDR1 MNHEY, CDR2 SVGAGI. CDR3 nucleotide sequence: TGTGCCAGCAGCTCACAGCGGGAGCCTTACCAAGAGACCCAGTACTTC. The encoded protein is CASSSQREPYQETQYF.

J is TRBJ2-3 and V is TRBV20-1; TRBD2 might be the D (5 bases). Germline values: CDR1 DFQATT, CDR2 SNEGSKA (reference sequence). The CDR3 consists of 17 residues. V was cut by 2 bases and J by 1 base, with 19 bases left in between. For the CDR3, the DNA is TGCAGTGCTAGATTTGGCGGGTCCGTCCACGGCACAGATACGCAGTATTTT. Protein: CSARFGGSVHGTDTQYF.

J is TRBJ2-2 and V is TRBV14; no reliable D call. With 4 bases removed from V and 5 bases from J, the gap between germline ends came to 17 bases. Germline CDR1 reads SGHDN; CDR2 reads FVKESK. This CDR3 has 16 amino acids. CDR3 amino acids: CASSLGLASITGELFF. CDR3 DNA: TGTGCCAGCAGCCTTGGTTTGGCATCGATAACCGGGGAGCTGTTTTTT.